Listed below are T cell receptor beta chains from one sample, sequenced in a study of brain T cells in children with intractable seizures. Produced via immunoSEQ multiplex PCR; TCRdb's table is partial and in-frame only. The sample has about 320,000 clones, 93% seen once; the top ten hold 4.5% to 7%. The specimen comprised peripheral blood, sampled less than 6 months after surgery. These receptors originate from a boy in the first two years of life with tuberous sclerosis and intractable seizures. The CDR3 runs from the conserved cysteine through the conserved F or W. D genes are given only for firm matches. The size of a clone is reported for some rows only, either as once, few or many, or as a class for expanded clones.

-	13	-	TRBV6-6	TRBJ2-2	CASSYNSPGELFF	TGTGCCAGCAGTTACAATAGTCCCGGGGAGCTGTTTTTT
-	16	-	TRBV7-2	TRBJ2-7	CASSPNGQVIIYEQYF	TGTGCCAGCAGCCCAAACGGGCAGGTCATTATCTACGAGCAGTACTTC
-	14	-	TRBV6-5	TRBJ1-5	CASNLGPSNQPQHF	TGTGCCAGCAACTTAGGACCTAGCAATCAGCCCCAGCATTTT
once	14	TRBD1	TRBV19	TRBJ1-5	CASSFSSGGQPQHF	TGTGCCAGTAGTTTCTCCTCAGGGGGTCAGCCCCAGCATTTT
-	16	TRBD2	TRBV11-2	TRBJ2-3	CASSQVAGDATDTQYF	TGTGCCAGCAGCCAAGTCGCGGGGGACGCCACAGATACGCAGTATTTT
-	16	-	TRBV7-9	TRBJ2-7	CASSPTEGRGSYEQYF	TGTGCCAGCAGCCCAACCGAGGGCAGAGGCTCGTACGAGCAGTACTTC
once	17	TRBD2	TRBV7-9	TRBJ2-3	CASSPWTSGRTEDTQYF	TGTGCCAGCAGCCCATGGACTAGCGGGAGAACTGAAGATACGCAGTATTTT
-	15	TRBD2	TRBV7-2	TRBJ2-2	CASSPRGANTGELFF	TGTGCCAGCAGCCCGCGGGGGGCAAACACCGGGGAGCTGTTTTTT
-	13	-	TRBV5-1	TRBJ1-2	CASSFGSFDGYTF	TGCGCCAGCAGCTTCGGGTCGTTTGACGGCTACACCTTC
-	13	TRBD1	TRBV2	TRBJ1-5	CASRTDRDQPQHF	TGTGCCAGCAGGACCGACAGGGATCAGCCCCAGCATTTT
once	12	-	TRBV5-4	TRBJ2-7	CASSSPHYEQYF	TGTGCCAGCAGTTCACCCCACTACGAGCAGTACTTC
few	16	-	TRBV7-9	TRBJ1-2	CASSLPGYSHDYGYTF	TGTGCCAGCAGCTTGCCAGGCTACTCCCATGACTATGGCTACACCTTC
-	14	-	TRBV2	TRBJ2-3	CASSDLREVDTQYF	TGTGCCAGCAGTGACTTGAGGGAAGTGGATACGCAGTATTTT
-	13	-	TRBV2	TRBJ1-3	CAGMRVGGNTIYF	TGTGCCGGGATGAGGGTGGGTGGAAACACCATATATTTT
-	15	TRBD1	TRBV13	TRBJ1-2	CASSLSDRENYGYTF	TGTGCCAGCAGCTTATCGGACAGGGAAAACTATGGCTACACCTTC
-	16	-	TRBV3-1/TRBV3-2	TRBJ1-6	CASSQEGPRYNSPLHF	TGTGCCAGCAGCCAGGAGGGACCTCGCTATAATTCACCCCTCCACTTT
-	13	-	TRBV5-6	TRBJ2-7	CASSPDSSYEQYF	TGTGCCAGCAGCCCGGACTCCTCCTACGAGCAGTACTTC
-	14	-	TRBV6-4	TRBJ2-2	CASSEESNTGELFF	TGTGCCAGCAGTGAAGAATCGAACACCGGGGAGCTGTTTTTT
-	15	TRBD1	TRBV5-1	TRBJ1-2	CASSQDDRGTGGYTF	TGCGCCAGCAGCCAGGACGACAGGGGTACGGGTGGCTACACCTTC
-	16	-	TRBV15	TRBJ1-4	CATSRDRGPTNEKLFF	TGTGCCACCAGCAGAGATCGTGGTCCAACTAATGAAAAACTGTTTTTT
-	14	TRBD2	TRBV27	TRBJ2-7	CASSLKGLAYEQYF	TGTGCCAGCAGTTTAAAGGGACTAGCTTACGAGCAGTACTTC
-	13	TRBD1	TRBV12-3/TRBV12-4	TRBJ2-1	CASSSTGFNEQFF	TGTGCCAGCAGTTCGACAGGGTTCAATGAGCAGTTCTTC
-	13	-	TRBV7-9	TRBJ2-7	CASRIDGSYEQYF	TGTGCCAGCAGAATCGACGGATCCTACGAGCAGTACTTC
once	13	TRBD2	TRBV6-6	TRBJ2-3	CASRGTSADTQYF	TGTGCCAGCAGAGGGACTAGCGCAGATACGCAGTATTTT
-	15	-	TRBV5-1	TRBJ1-6	CASSLDRRGGSPLHF	TGCGCCAGCAGCTTGGACCGCAGGGGCGGTTCACCCCTCCACTTT
once	17	TRBD2	TRBV30	TRBJ2-1	CAWDGGLAGAVFNEQFF	TGTGCCTGGGACGGAGGACTAGCGGGGGCCGTTTTCAATGAGCAGTTCTTC
-	15	TRBD2	TRBV10-1	TRBJ2-5	CASSGGTSGRETQYF	TGCGCCAGCAGTGGGGGGACTAGCGGGAGAGAGACCCAGTACTTC
-	14	-	TRBV7-2	TRBJ1-1	CASSGQFLNTEAFF	TGTGCCAGCAGCGGACAGTTTTTGAACACTGAAGCTTTCTTT
-	15	-	TRBV4-1	TRBJ1-6	CASSQVQGSYSPLHF	TGCGCCAGCAGCCAAGTACAGGGTTCGTATTCACCCCTCCACTTT
-	14	-	TRBV2	TRBJ2-2	CASSPRENTGELFF	TGTGCCAGCAGCCCCAGGGAGAACACCGGGGAGCTGTTTTTT
-	14	-	TRBV27	TRBJ1-2	CASSLSAGNYGYTF	TGTGCCAGCAGTCTTTCGGCGGGGAACTATGGCTACACCTTC
-	12	-	TRBV30	TRBJ1-2	CAWARSGYGYTF	TGTGCCTGGGCCCGATCCGGGTATGGCTACACCTTC
-	16	TRBD2	TRBV5-1	TRBJ2-1	CASSQLAGGPSDEQFF	TGCGCCAGCAGTCAACTAGCGGGAGGGCCCTCGGATGAGCAGTTCTTC
-	13	TRBD1	TRBV2	TRBJ1-4	CASSGTGVEKLFF	TGTGCCAGCAGTGGGACAGGGGTGGAAAAACTGTTTTTT
-	16	TRBD1	TRBV4-2	TRBJ1-6	CASSRLGDSGNSPLHF	TGTGCCAGCAGCCGTCTAGGGGACAGCGGAAATTCACCCCTCCACTTT
once	14	-	TRBV9	TRBJ2-5	CASSGGRLQETQYF	TGTGCCAGCAGCGGAGGACGTCTCCAAGAGACCCAGTACTTC
-	15	-	TRBV5-4	TRBJ1-2	CASSLVGVQGYGYTF	TGTGCCAGCAGCTTGGTGGGTGTCCAGGGCTATGGCTACACCTTC
-	14	TRBD1	TRBV19	TRBJ1-5	CASSRGQYNQPQHF	TGTGCCAGTAGCCGGGGACAGTACAATCAGCCCCAGCATTTT
-	12	TRBD2	TRBV30	TRBJ2-3	CAWGSGGLTQYF	TGTGCCTGGGGCTCGGGGGGGCTTACGCAGTATTTT
-	13	-	TRBV6-1	TRBJ1-2	CASSEATAYGYTF	TGTGCCAGCAGTGAAGCAACAGCCTATGGCTACACCTTC
-	18	TRBD2	TRBV28	TRBJ2-3	CASSLSAGGTTITDTQYF	TGTGCCAGCAGTTTATCAGCGGGAGGTACAACTATCACAGATACGCAGTATTTT
-	15	TRBD2	TRBV7-3	TRBJ2-1	CASSPTSGRANEQFF	TGTGCCAGCAGCCCTACTAGCGGGAGGGCCAATGAGCAGTTCTTC
-	17	-	TRBV6-2/TRBV6-3	TRBJ1-4	CASSYPPWEGGREKLFF	TGTGCCAGCAGTTACCCTCCTTGGGAGGGCGGTCGGGAAAAACTGTTTTTT